Sequencing of this T cell receptor (beta chain) was carried out in a study of blood T cell repertoires in COVID-19. Study in general: The study drew acute and convalescent COVID-19 samples from the United States, Italy and Spain.

How the authors handled the data: The authors estimated nucleated cell counts from reference gene primer amplification. The data were produced by immunoSEQ multiplex PCR, yet TCRdb's version contains in-frame clones alone and is incomplete. For V, J and clone size, that table is used; D and trimming come from the DNA. The sample has some 120,000 clones, roughly 80% seen once. The sample was peripheral blood. The sequence was collected from a man in his sixties or seventies with acute or convalescent COVID-19.

CDR3 bases: TGTGCCAGCAGCTCACTGACTAGTCCAGATACGCAGTATTTT. Residues: CASSSLTSPDTQYF. V is TRBV6-1 and J is TRBJ2-3; the D gene is possibly TRBD2 (6 bases). Between the trimmed V and J ends, which lost 6 bases and 4 bases, there was a span of 14 bases. Germline assignment: CDR1 MNHNS and CDR2 SASEGT. CDR3 size: 14 residues.